Following are 32 T cell receptor beta chains from one sample sequenced in a study of T cell changes during pregnancy in multiple sclerosis. Repertoires were generated with immunoSEQ multiplex PCR, while TCRdb's copy carries only in-frame clones and drops some. The repertoire consists of 50,000 to 75,000 clones, with approximately 93% occurring once and the leading ten covering about 2.6%. Here the sequenced sample was CD8+ T cells from peripheral blood mononuclear cells, taken in the third trimester of pregnancy. These receptors originate from a female donor with multiple sclerosis, enrolled in a pregnancy study.

The chain joins TRBV9 to TRBJ2-3, with TRBD2 matching over 7 bases. Germline V gene data show CDR1 as SGDLS and CDR2 as YYNGEE. V lost 0 bases and J lost 1; bases outside the gene matches: 8. The CDR3 covers 17 residues. The CDR3 region has the DNA TGTGCCAGCAGCGTAGAAGGGAGGGACCCCCGCACAGATACGCAGTATTTT. It codes for CASSVEGRDPRTDTQYF. Full variable domain (outside the CDR3, taken from reference TRBV9 and TRBJ2-3): DSGVTQTPKHLITATGQRVTLRCSPRSGDLSVYWYQQSLDQGLQFLIQYYNGEERAKGNILERFSAQQFPDLHSELNLSSLELGDSALYFCASSVEGRDPRTDTQYFGPGTRLTVL.

The chain couples TRBV11-2 to TRBJ2-3; TRBD1 might be the D (5 bases). CDR1 is SGHAT and CDR2 is FQNNGV in the germline V gene. The ends were cut back, 1 base at V and 5 bases at J, with 10 bases in the middle. The CDR3 has 14 amino acids. As DNA, the CDR3 is TGTGCCAGCAGCTTAGGCCAGGGCAAAGATACGCAGTATTTT. It codes for CASSLGQGKDTQYF.

In this sample, this clone turned up a few times. This clone may be a read error of a much larger clone one base away. This chain uses TRBV7-6 with TRBJ2-1; 7 positions match TRBD2. Germline V lookup: CDR1 SGHVS, CDR2 FNYEAQ. The ends lost 5 bases at V and 5 bases at J; junction bases unmatched: 3. CDR3 size: 13 residues. CDR3 sequence reads: CASSPGTNNEQFF. The DNA for the CDR3 is TGTGCCAGCAGCCCCGGGACTAACAATGAGCAGTTCTTC.

This clone was detected only once. V gene TRBV16 combines with J gene TRBJ2-3; 9 positions agree with TRBD2. The germline CDR1 and CDR2 sequences are KGHSY and FQNENV. The CDR3 has 17 residues. V was clipped by 1 base and J by 5 bases; unmatched bases: 10. The CDR3 reads CASSQFLGGRAGDTQYF. In nucleotides, the CDR3 is TGTGCCAGCAGCCAATTCCTGGGCGGGAGGGCCGGAGATACGCAGTATTTT.

This clone appeared once. The chain joins TRBV5-1 to TRBJ1-2; D is undetermined. Germline CDR1 and CDR2: SGHRS and YFSETQ. The CDR3 is 12 amino acids. Trimming pared 0 bases from V and 6 bases from J, leaving 6 bases between. The CDR3 bases are TGCGCCAGCAGCTTGGCCGGGGATGGCTACACCTTC. Its translation: CASSLAGDGYTF.

This chain links TRBV28 with TRBJ2-7; D may be TRBD1 (6 bases). This CDR3 region has 16 residues. Germline lookup yields CDR1 MDHEN and CDR2 SYDVKM. Trimming shortened V by 5 bases and J by 0 bases, and 17 bases separated the two germline ends. The CDR3 loop is CASSGIQGPYSYEQYF. Written as DNA, the CDR3 is TGTGCCAGCAGTGGAATACAGGGTCCCTACTCCTACGAGCAGTACTTC. The full variable domain, completed using reference TRBV28 and TRBJ2-7, is DVKVTQSSRYLVKRTGEKVFLECVQDMDHENMFWYRQDPGLGLRLIYFSYDVKMKEKGDIPEGYSVSREKKERFSLILESASTNQTSMYLCASSGIQGPYSYEQYFGPGTRLTVT.

The rearrangement links TRBV4-3 to TRBJ1-4; D unclear. With 0 bases removed from V and 0 bases from J, the gap between germline ends came to 8 bases. Germline V lookup: CDR1 LGHNA, CDR2 YSLEER. The CDR3 sequence is 16 residues long. CDR3 nucleotides: TGCGCCAGCAGCCAAGATTTTGGGCCAACTAATGAAAAACTGTTTTTT. As protein: CASSQDFGPTNEKLFF.

The chain is built from TRBV9 and TRBJ1-1, with TRBD1 identical over 7 bases. This CDR3 is 13 amino acids long. Germline CDR1 SGDLS, CDR2 YYNGEE. Unmatched junction bases numbered 4, after V lost 4 bases and J lost 4 bases. The CDR3 DNA sequence: TGTGCCAGCAGCCCCAGGGGGAGCACTGAAGCTTTCTTT. This sequence encodes CASSPRGSTEAFF.

This clone was detected a few times. This chain joins TRBV29-1 and TRBJ1-2, with D possibly being TRBD1 (6 bases). Between the trimmed V and J ends, which lost 6 bases and 2 bases, there was a span of 10 bases. The CDR3 length is 12 residues. Germline V gene data show CDR1 as SQVTM and CDR2 as ANQGSEA. CDR3 loop: CSVPRGNYGYTF. CDR3 nucleotide sequence: TGCAGCGTACCTAGGGGGAACTATGGCTACACCTTC.

The rearrangement links TRBV7-9 to TRBJ1-1; maybe TRBD1 (5 bases). V dropped 5 bases and J dropped 8 bases, with 24 bases sitting between them. CDR3 length: 16 residues. Germline V CDR1 and CDR2: SEHNR, FQNEAQ (reference sequence). As DNA, the CDR3 is TGTGCCAGCAGCCCCGTCGGCCGGGGGGTTAATGGGGAAGCTTTCTTT. Its protein product is CASSPVGRGVNGEAFF.

The chain recombines TRBV27 with TRBJ2-3; the match to TRBD2 covers 7 bases. The germline gives CDR1 MNHEY, CDR2 SMNVEV (reference sequence). This CDR3 is built from 12 residues. With V trimmed by 8 bases and J by 3 bases, 2 bases remained unmatched. The CDR3 nucleotides read TGTGCCAGCGGGCGGGGGACAGATACGCAGTATTTT. This sequence encodes CASGRGTDTQYF.

The J gene is TRBJ1-5, the V gene TRBV29-1; 10 bases fit TRBD1. Germline-derived CDR1 and CDR2 are SQVTM and ANQGSEA. This CDR3 has 14 residues. After removal of 5 bases from V and 7 bases from J, the junction contained 8 bases not matched to a gene. The CDR3 reads CSVSDRGRGQPQHF. The DNA for the CDR3 is TGCAGCGTTAGCGACAGGGGGCGAGGGCAGCCCCAGCATTTT.

The rearrangement links TRBV4-1 to TRBJ2-7; 11 bases agree with TRBD1. CDR1 is MGHRA and CDR2 is YSYEKL in the germline V gene. V was clipped by 4 bases and J by 2 bases; unmatched bases: 7. CDR3 length equals 16 residues. The DNA for the CDR3 is TGCGCCAGCAGCCCAGCGGACAGGGGGCTTACCTACGAGCAGTACTTC. Translation: CASSPADRGLTYEQYF.

This clone was detected once. The gene calls are TRBV7-9 and TRBJ2-7; D is possibly TRBD2 (6 bases). The CDR3 extends over 13 amino acids. V was shortened by 5 bases and J by 2 bases, with 10 bases between the two germline ends. Germline lookup yields CDR1 SEHNR and CDR2 FQNEAQ (reference sequence). CDR3 sequence (DNA): TGTGCCAGCAGCCCCGGGGGACCCTACGAGCAGTACTTC. As protein: CASSPGGPYEQYF.

The chain has TRBV13 and TRBJ2-3, with D maybe TRBD2 (5 bases). V was shortened by 5 bases and J by 6 bases, with 21 bases between the two germline ends. Germline CDR1 reads PRHDT; CDR2 reads FYEKMQ (reference sequence). The length of the CDR3 is 16 residues. The CDR3 is CASSRLWAEEADTQYF. Written as DNA, the CDR3 is TGTGCCAGCAGCCGCCTGTGGGCGGAGGAGGCCGATACGCAGTATTTT.

This clone was observed a single time. The chain links TRBV7-7 to TRBJ2-7, with 9 positions matching TRBD1. Germline lookup yields CDR1 SSHAT and CDR2 FNYEAQ (reference sequence). With 5 bases clipped from V and 5 bases from J, the junction kept 10 bases outside the gene matches. There are 15 residues in the CDR3. The CDR3 region is CASSRDRGGLDEQYF. The CDR3 DNA is TGTGCCAGCAGCCGAGACAGGGGGGGCCTAGACGAGCAGTACTTC.

This clone was observed a few times. The V call is TRBV29-1, the J call TRBJ2-2; perhaps TRBD2 as D (5 bases). Germline CDR1 is SQVTM and CDR2 is ANQGSEA. This CDR3 is 13 amino acids long. Trimming stripped 3 bases from V and 5 bases from J, with 10 bases between. This CDR3 is CSVDGVGTGELFF. Here the CDR3 DNA reads TGCAGCGTTGACGGGGTAGGGACCGGGGAGCTGTTTTTT.

The chain has TRBV7-9 and TRBJ2-7; TRBD1 might be the D (6 bases). Germline values: CDR1 SEHNR, CDR2 FQNEAQ (reference sequence). V was trimmed by 5 bases and J by 2 bases, leaving 13 bases between them. The CDR3 consists of 14 residues. This CDR3 is CASSATGTPYEQYF. CDR3 nucleotide sequence: TGTGCCAGCAGCGCGACCGGGACACCCTACGAGCAGTACTTC.

This rearrangement joins TRBV9 to TRBJ2-3, with 11 bases matching TRBD2. Germline trimming cut 4 bases from V and 1 base from J; bases unmatched to any gene: 5. Germline CDR1 reads SGDLS; CDR2 reads YYNGEE. The CDR3 has 16 amino acids. For the CDR3, the DNA is TGTGCCAGCAGCCCCGGGGGACTAGCGGGCACAGATACGCAGTATTTT. This gives the protein CASSPGGLAGTDTQYF.

V gene TRBV27 combines with J gene TRBJ1-2; D call uncertain. The CDR3 length is 13 residues. V was pared by 0 bases and J by 2 bases, with 4 bases between. Germline V CDR1 and CDR2: MNHEY, SMNVEV (reference sequence). The CDR3 coding sequence is TGTGCCAGCAGTTTATCGGAGAACTATGGCTACACCTTC. Amino acids: CASSLSENYGYTF.

For the CDR3, the DNA is TGTGCCAGCAGCGGCAGAGGACGTCCAGCAGGGGTCCTGACTTTC. Its protein product is CASSGRGRPAGVLTF. The rearrangement uses TRBV7-9 and TRBJ2-6; weak D call: TRBD1 (5 bases). The CDR3 has 15 amino acids. Germline values: CDR1 SEHNR, CDR2 FQNEAQ (reference sequence). Trimming shortened V by 5 bases and J by 13 bases, and 21 bases separated the two germline ends.

The chain uses TRBV9 and TRBJ1-3; TRBD1 agrees at 9 bases. The CDR3 has 15 amino acids. CDR1 and CDR2 (germline): SGDLS, YYNGEE. After removal of 7 bases from V and 2 bases from J, the junction contained 7 bases not matched to a gene. CDR3 region: CASAEDRGTGNTIYF. For the CDR3, the DNA is TGTGCCAGCGCTGAGGACAGGGGCACTGGAAACACCATATATTTT.

This clone has a handful of counts. V is TRBV19 and J is TRBJ1-2; possibly TRBD1 for D (5 bases). From germline, CDR1 is LNHDA and CDR2 SQIVND (reference sequence). V shed 3 bases and J shed 9 bases, with 11 bases lying between them. CDR3 length: 12 amino acids. CDR3 DNA: TGTGCCAGTAGTATCGGGGGGTTACGCTACACCTTC. Residues: CASSIGGLRYTF. Full variable domain (missing parts from reference TRBV19 and TRBJ1-2): DGGITQSPKYLFRKEGQNVTLSCEQNLNHDAMYWYRQDPGQGLRLIYYSQIVNDFQKGDIAEGYSVSREKKESFPLTVTSAQKNPTAFYLCASSIGGLRYTFGSGTRLTVV.

This chain uses TRBV19 with TRBJ2-7; TRBD1 matches at 8 bases. Losses at the gene ends were 6 bases for V and 2 bases for J; bases not matched to a gene: 6. The CDR3 extends over 14 amino acids. Germline CDR1 LNHDA, CDR2 SQIVND (reference sequence). CDR3 sequence reads: CASSPGQEAYEQYF. The CDR3 nucleotides read TGTGCCAGTAGCCCGGGACAGGAGGCCTACGAGCAGTACTTC. Drawing the rest from reference TRBV19 and TRBJ2-7, the complete variable domain is DGGITQSPKYLFRKEGQNVTLSCEQNLNHDAMYWYRQDPGQGLRLIYYSQIVNDFQKGDIAEGYSVSREKKESFPLTVTSAQKNPTAFYLCASSPGQEAYEQYFGPGTRLTVT.

The chain joins TRBV10-1 to TRBJ2-1; D may be TRBD2 (6 bases). The germline V and J ends were trimmed by 2 bases and 3 bases, with 8 bases remaining between them. CDR1 WNHNN and CDR2 SYGVQD come from the germline V gene (reference sequence). This CDR3 has 14 amino acids. The CDR3 DNA is TGCGCCAGCAGTGAGCGGGAGAACTACAATGAGCAGTTCTTC. It codes for CASSERENYNEQFF.

The chain's CDR3 is CATWGGLYNEQFF. DNA of the CDR3: TGTGCCACCTGGGGGGGCCTATACAATGAGCAGTTCTTC. The chain couples TRBV27 to TRBJ2-1, with D possibly TRBD2 on 7 matching bases. Trimming left V 10 bases short and J 4 bases short, with 14 bases between. This CDR3 has 13 amino acids. Germline assignment: CDR1 MNHEY and CDR2 SMNVEV (reference sequence).

The chain joins TRBV5-5 to TRBJ1-2, with a weak D call TRBD1 (6 bases). The CDR3 sequence is 17 residues long. Trimming took 0 bases from V and 1 from J, leaving 16 bases between them. Looked up from germline, CDR1 is SGHKS and CDR2 is YYEKEE (reference sequence). CDR3 in DNA: TGTGCCAGCAGCTTGGAGTGGGACACATCCCTTAACTATGGCTACACCTTC. Translated: CASSLEWDTSLNYGYTF.

The V call is TRBV6-1, the J call TRBJ1-5, with a tentative D call TRBD1 (5 bases). Trimming left V 10 bases short and J 7 bases short, with 17 bases between. CDR3 length: 13 amino acids. The V gene's germline CDR1 is MNHNS and CDR2 SASEGT. The CDR3 sequence is CATHPPGYQPQHF. Written as DNA, the CDR3 is TGTGCCACGCACCCGCCAGGGTACCAGCCCCAGCATTTT.

V usage is TRBV30 and J usage is TRBJ2-7; D not certain. The germline V gene encodes CDR1 GTSNPN and CDR2 SVGIG (reference sequence). The CDR3 is 14 amino acids. Between the trimmed V and J ends, which lost 8 bases and 0 bases, there was a span of 17 bases. DNA of the CDR3: TGTGCCGGCACAACTACTCAAAACTCCTACGAGCAGTACTTC. It specifies CAGTTTQNSYEQYF. Variable domain in full (rest from reference TRBV30 and TRBJ2-7): SQTIHQWPATLVQPVGSPLSLECTVEGTSNPNLYWYRQAAGRGLQLLFYSVGIGQISSEVPQNLSASRPQDRQFILSSKKLLLSDSGFYLCAGTTTQNSYEQYFGPGTRLTVT.

This chain uses TRBV13 with TRBJ2-3, with 14 bases identical to TRBD2. The ends lost 5 bases at V and 6 bases at J; junction bases unmatched: 7. The CDR3 totals 16 residues. The germline gives CDR1 PRHDT, CDR2 FYEKMQ (reference sequence). This CDR3 is CASSRGTSGSRDTQYF. CDR3 DNA: TGTGCCAGCAGCAGGGGGACTAGCGGGAGTAGGGATACGCAGTATTTT.

The chain recombines TRBV15 with TRBJ2-1, with no clear D. There are 14 residues in the CDR3. CDR1 is LNHNV and CDR2 is YYDKDF in the germline V gene (reference sequence). Trimming left V 0 bases short and J 10 bases short, with 13 bases between. The CDR3 protein is CATSRDRGTREQFF. In DNA form, the CDR3 reads TGTGCCACCAGCAGAGATCGAGGCACTCGGGAGCAGTTCTTC.

The chain employs TRBV4-1 and TRBJ2-1; TRBD2 matches at 9 bases. CDR1 is MGHRA and CDR2 is YSYEKL in the germline V gene. The CDR3 is 14 residues long. Trimming cost V 8 bases and J 5 bases; bases outside gene matches: 7. The CDR3, as DNA: TGCGCCAGCCGCCCGGCGGGAGGGGACAATGAGCAGTTCTTC. It encodes CASRPAGGDNEQFF.